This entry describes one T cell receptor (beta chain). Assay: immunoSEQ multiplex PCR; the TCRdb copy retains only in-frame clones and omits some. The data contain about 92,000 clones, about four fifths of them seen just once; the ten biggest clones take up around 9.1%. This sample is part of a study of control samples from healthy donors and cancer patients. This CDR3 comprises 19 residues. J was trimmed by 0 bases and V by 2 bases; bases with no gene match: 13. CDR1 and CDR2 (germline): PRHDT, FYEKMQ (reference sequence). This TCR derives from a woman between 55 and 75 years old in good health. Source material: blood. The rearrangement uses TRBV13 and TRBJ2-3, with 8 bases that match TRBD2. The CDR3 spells CASSLTGGPKFPSTDTQYF. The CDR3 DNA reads TGTGCCAGCAGCTTAACGGGAGGGCCCAAGTTTCCCAGCACAGATACGCAGTATTTT.